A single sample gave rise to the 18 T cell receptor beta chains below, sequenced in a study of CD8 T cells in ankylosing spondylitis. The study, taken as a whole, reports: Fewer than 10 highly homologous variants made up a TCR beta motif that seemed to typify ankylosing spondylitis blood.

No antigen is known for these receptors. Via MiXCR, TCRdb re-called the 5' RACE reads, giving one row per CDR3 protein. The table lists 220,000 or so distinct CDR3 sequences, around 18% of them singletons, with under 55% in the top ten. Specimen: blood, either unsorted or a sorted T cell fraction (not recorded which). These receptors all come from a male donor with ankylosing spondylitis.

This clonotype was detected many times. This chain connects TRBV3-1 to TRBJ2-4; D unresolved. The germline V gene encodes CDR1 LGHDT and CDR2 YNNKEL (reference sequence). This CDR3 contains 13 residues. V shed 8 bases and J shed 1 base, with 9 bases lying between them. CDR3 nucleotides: TGTGCCAGCGGCAGTACCGCCAAAAACATTCAGTACTTC. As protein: CASGSTAKNIQYF. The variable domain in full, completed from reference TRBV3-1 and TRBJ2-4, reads DTAVSQTPKYLVTQMGNDKSIKCEQNLGHDTMYWYKQDSKKFLKIMFSYNNKELIINETVPNRFSPKSPDKAHLNLHINSLELGDSAVYFCASGSTAKNIQYFGAGTRLSVL.

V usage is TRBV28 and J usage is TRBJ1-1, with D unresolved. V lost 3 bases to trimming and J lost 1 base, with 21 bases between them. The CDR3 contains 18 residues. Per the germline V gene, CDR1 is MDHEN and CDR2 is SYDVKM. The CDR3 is CASSFVPLLSQANTEAFF. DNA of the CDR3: TGTGCCAGCAGTTTCGTCCCACTCCTTTCCCAGGCGAACACTGAAGCTTTCTTT.

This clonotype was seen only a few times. As DNA, the CDR3 is TGTGCCAGCAGCGTAGGGGGCTCGGGCACTGAAGCTTTCTTT. Translated: CASSVGGSGTEAFF. The chain carries TRBV9 and TRBJ1-1, with a weak D call TRBD1 (5 bases). There are 14 residues in the CDR3. Looked up from germline, CDR1 is SGDLS and CDR2 is YYNGEE. V shed 0 bases and J shed 4 bases, with 10 bases lying between them.

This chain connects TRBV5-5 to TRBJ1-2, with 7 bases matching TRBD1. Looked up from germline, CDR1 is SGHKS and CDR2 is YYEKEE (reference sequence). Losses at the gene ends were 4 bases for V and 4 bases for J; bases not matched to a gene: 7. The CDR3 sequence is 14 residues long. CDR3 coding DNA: TGTGCCAGCAGCCCGGAAGGGGGCACCTATGGCTACACCTTC. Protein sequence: CASSPEGGTYGYTF.

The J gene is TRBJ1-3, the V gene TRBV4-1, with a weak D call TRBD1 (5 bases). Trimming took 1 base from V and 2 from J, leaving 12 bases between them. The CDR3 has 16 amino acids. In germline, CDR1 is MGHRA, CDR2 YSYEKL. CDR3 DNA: TGCGCCAGCAGCCAAGCGGCAGGGATGGCTGGAAACACCATATATTTT. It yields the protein CASSQAAGMAGNTIYF.

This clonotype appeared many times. CDR3 residues: CASSSGTSGLTDTQYF. DNA for the CDR3: TGCGCCAGCAGCAGCGGGACTAGCGGGTTGACAGATACGCAGTATTTT. This sequence joins TRBV5-1 and TRBJ2-3, with 12 bases fitting TRBD2. V shed 4 bases and J 3 bases; nucleotides not matched to a gene: 6. The CDR3 has 16 amino acids. CDR1 SGHRS and CDR2 YFSETQ come from the germline V gene.

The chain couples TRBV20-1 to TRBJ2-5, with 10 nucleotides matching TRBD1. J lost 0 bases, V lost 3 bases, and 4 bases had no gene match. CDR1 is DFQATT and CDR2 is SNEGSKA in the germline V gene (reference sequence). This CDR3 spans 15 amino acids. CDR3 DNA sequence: TGCAGTGCTAGGACGGACAGGGGGGACCAAGAGACCCAGTACTTC. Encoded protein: CSARTDRGDQETQYF.

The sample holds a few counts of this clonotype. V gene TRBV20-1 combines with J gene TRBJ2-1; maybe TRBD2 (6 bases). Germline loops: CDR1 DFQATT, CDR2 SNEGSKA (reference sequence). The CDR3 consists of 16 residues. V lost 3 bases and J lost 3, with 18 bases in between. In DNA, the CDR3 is TGCAGTGCTAGCCCGCCCCCGGGACTCAACTACAATGAGCAGTTCTTC. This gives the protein CSASPPPGLNYNEQFF.

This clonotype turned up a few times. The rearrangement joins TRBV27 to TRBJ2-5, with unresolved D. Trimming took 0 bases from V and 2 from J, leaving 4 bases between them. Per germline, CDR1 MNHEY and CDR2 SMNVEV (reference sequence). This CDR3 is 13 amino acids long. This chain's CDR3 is CASSLSAQETQYF. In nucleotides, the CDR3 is TGTGCCAGCAGTTTATCGGCTCAAGAGACCCAGTACTTC.

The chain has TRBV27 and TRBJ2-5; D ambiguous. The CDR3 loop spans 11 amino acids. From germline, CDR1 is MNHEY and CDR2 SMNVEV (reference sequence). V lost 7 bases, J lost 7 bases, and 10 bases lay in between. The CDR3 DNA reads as TGTGCCAGCACAGAACACGGGACCCAGTACTTC. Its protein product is CASTEHGTQYF.

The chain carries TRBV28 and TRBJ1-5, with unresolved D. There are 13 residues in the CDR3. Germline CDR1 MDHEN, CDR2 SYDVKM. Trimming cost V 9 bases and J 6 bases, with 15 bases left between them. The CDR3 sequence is CASMLGMGQPQHF. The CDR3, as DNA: TGTGCCAGTATGCTGGGAATGGGTCAGCCCCAGCATTTT.

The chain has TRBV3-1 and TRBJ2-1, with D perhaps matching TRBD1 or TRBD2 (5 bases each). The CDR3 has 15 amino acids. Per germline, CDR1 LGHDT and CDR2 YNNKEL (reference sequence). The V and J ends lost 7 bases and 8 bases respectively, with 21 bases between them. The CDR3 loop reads CASTGRDPHSHEQFF. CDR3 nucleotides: TGTGCCAGCACCGGCCGGGACCCCCATAGCCATGAGCAGTTCTTC.

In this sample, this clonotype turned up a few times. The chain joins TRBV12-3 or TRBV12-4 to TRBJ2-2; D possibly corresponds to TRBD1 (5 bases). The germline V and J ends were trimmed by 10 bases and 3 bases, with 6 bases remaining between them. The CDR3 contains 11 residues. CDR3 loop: CAIGDTGELFF. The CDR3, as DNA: TGTGCCATAGGGGACACCGGGGAGCTGTTTTTT.

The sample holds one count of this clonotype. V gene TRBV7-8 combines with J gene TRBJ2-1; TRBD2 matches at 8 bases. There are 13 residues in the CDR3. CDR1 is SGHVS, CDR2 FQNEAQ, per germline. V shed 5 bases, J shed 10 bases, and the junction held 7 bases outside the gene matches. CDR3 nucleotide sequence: TGTGCCAGCAGCCCCGGGGGGGATCCCGAGCAGTTCTTC. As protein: CASSPGGDPEQFF. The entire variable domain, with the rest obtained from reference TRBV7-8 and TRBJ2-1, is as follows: GAGVSQSPRYKVAKRGQDVALRCDPISGHVSLFWYQQALGQGPEFLTYFQNEAQLDKSGLPSDRFFAERPEGSVSTLKIQRTQQEDSAVYLCASSPGGDPEQFFGPGTRLTVL.

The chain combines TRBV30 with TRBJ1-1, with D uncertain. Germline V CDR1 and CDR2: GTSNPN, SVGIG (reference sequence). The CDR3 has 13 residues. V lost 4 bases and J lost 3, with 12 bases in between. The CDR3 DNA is TGTGCCTGGACTTCAGGCGGGGACACTGAAGCTTTCTTT. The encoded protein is CAWTSGGDTEAFF.

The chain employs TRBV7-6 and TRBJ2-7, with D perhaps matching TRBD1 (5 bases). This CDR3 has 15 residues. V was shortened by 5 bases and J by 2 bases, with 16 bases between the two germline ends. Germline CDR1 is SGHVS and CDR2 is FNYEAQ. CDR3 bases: TGTGCCAGCAGCCGGCACGGTGACAGAACCTACGAGCAGTACTTC. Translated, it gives CASSRHGDRTYEQYF.

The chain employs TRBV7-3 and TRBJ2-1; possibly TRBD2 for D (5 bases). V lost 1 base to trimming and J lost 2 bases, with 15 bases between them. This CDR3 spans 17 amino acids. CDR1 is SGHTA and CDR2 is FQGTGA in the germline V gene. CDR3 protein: CASSLSGPAEPYNEQFF. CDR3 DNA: TGTGCCAGCAGCTTAAGTGGTCCAGCGGAACCCTACAATGAGCAGTTCTTC.

This CDR3 reads CASSQEGQGRETQYF. The CDR3 region has the DNA TGTGCCAGCAGCCAGGAGGGACAGGGAAGGGAGACCCAGTACTTC. The V call is TRBV7-6, the J call TRBJ2-5, with 9 positions matching TRBD1. The CDR3 covers 15 residues. Germline values: CDR1 SGHVS, CDR2 FNYEAQ. The ends lost 5 bases at V and 5 bases at J; junction bases unmatched: 9.